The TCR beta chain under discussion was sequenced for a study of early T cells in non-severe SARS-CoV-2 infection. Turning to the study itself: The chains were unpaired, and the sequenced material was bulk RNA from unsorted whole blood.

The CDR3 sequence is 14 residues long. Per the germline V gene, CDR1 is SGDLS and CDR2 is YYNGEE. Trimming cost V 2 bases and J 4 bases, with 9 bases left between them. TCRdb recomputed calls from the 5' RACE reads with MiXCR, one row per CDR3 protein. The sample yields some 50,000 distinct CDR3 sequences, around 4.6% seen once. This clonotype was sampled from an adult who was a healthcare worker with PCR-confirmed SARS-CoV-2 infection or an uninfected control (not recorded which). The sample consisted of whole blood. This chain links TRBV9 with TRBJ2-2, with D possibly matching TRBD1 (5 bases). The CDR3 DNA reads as TGTGCCAGCAGCGTTGGACACCTCACCGGGGAGCTGTTTTTT. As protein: CASSVGHLTGELFF.